These 4 T cell receptor beta chains share one sample of origin, sequenced in a study of T cells in Graves' hyperthyroidism and ophthalmopathy. The source material, RNA transcripts, was used to amplify TCR beta CDR3 regions. The HTBI primer set served for first-round RT-PCR of the TCR CDR3. TCRdb re-derived calls from the multiplex PCR reads in MiXCR, one entry per CDR3 protein. In the table there are over 350,000 distinct CDR3 sequences, roughly 18% of which are singletons. The source material was blood. The receptors shown here come from a young man with Graves' ophthalmopathy.

This clonotype was found many times. The chain is built from TRBV10-3 and TRBJ1-1; D is perhaps TRBD1 (5 bases). Between the trimmed V and J ends, which lost 3 bases and 1 base, there was a span of 12 bases. This CDR3 is 15 amino acids long. Germline CDR1 ENHRY, CDR2 SYGVKD. CDR3 coding DNA: TGTGCCATCAGTGATGTGGGACCGAGGAACACTGAAGCTTTCTTT. This gives the protein CAISDVGPRNTEAFF.

This clonotype was detected many times. This sequence joins TRBV9 and TRBJ1-4, with D perhaps matching TRBD1 (5 bases). The germline gives CDR1 SGDLS, CDR2 YYNGEE. V was cut by 3 bases and J by 4 bases, with 10 bases left in between. The CDR3 contains 14 residues. The CDR3 loop is CASSEGRLNEKLFF. CDR3 coding DNA: TGTGCCAGCAGCGAGGGACGGCTTAATGAAAAACTGTTTTTT.

This clonotype was detected a few times. The gene calls are TRBV12-3 or TRBV12-4 and TRBJ2-5; 9 nucleotides match TRBD1. The CDR3 has 13 amino acids. The ends lost 6 bases at V and 5 bases at J; junction bases unmatched: 4. The CDR3 spells CASSTGGRETQYF. For the CDR3, the DNA is TGTGCCAGCAGCACAGGGGGCCGCGAGACCCAGTACTTC.

This clonotype was observed at least ten times. This chain joins TRBV7-9 and TRBJ1-6; unclear D gene. CDR3 length: 11 residues. The V end lost 4 bases, the J end lost 10 bases, and 5 bases lay between the germline ends. The germline gives CDR1 SEHNR, CDR2 FQNEAQ (reference sequence). The CDR3 DNA reads as TGTGCCAGCAGCTCCGAATCACCCCTCCACTTT. Translating gives CASSSESPLHF. The full variable domain, its missing parts supplied by reference TRBV7-9 and TRBJ1-6, is DTGVSQNPRHKITKRGQNVTFRCDPISEHNRLYWYRQTLGQGPEFLTYFQNEAQLEKSRLLSDRFSAERPKGSFSTLEIQRTEQGDSAMYLCASSSESPLHFGNGTRLTVT.